A selection of T cell receptor beta chains follows, all from one sample in a study of metastatic and nonmetastatic thyroid tumors. TCRdb reassembled clones from the PCR reads with MiXCR. The data show about 20,000 clones, with about 14% seen just once and about 14% held by the top ten. Material: tumor tissue. The source is a female donor with papillary thyroid cancer or a benign thyroid nodule (not recorded which). Some clones in this sample may be carry-over from other donors' samples. CDR3s include the opening cysteine and the closing phenylalanine or tryptophan. Fields, in order: clone size, V gene, D gene, J gene, CDR3 protein, CDR3 DNA. D genes are given only for firm matches. Rows may omit the clone size; those that give it use once, few, many or a size class.

>many|TRBV5-1|TRBD1|TRBJ2-5
CASRPGQQETQYF
TGCGCCAGCAGACCGGGACAGCAAGAGACCCAGTACTTC
>once|TRBV9|-|TRBJ2-1
CASSVGGVYNEQFF
TGTGCCAGCAGCGTAGGCGGTGTCTACAATGAGCAGTTCTTC
>-|TRBV9|TRBD2|TRBJ2-2
CASRLAEGGELFF
TGTGCCAGCAGACTAGCGGAAGGCGGGGAGCTGTTTTTT
>few|TRBV7-9|-|TRBJ2-7
CASTSWEDEQYF
TGTGCCAGCACCAGTTGGGAAGACGAGCAGTACTTC
>many|TRBV5-6|-|TRBJ2-7
CASSFSGTDTYEQYF
TGTGCCAGCAGCTTTTCAGGGACCGATACTTACGAGCAGTACTTC
>few|TRBV12-3/TRBV12-4|-|TRBJ1-5
CASSFGEGQPQHF
TGTGCCAGCAGTTTCGGGGAGGGGCAGCCCCAGCATTTT
>many|TRBV3-1|-|TRBJ2-5
CASSHRGLGHTGPETQYF
TGTGCCAGCAGCCATCGGGGGCTGGGTCATACTGGGCCAGAGACCCAGTACTTC
>few|TRBV6-2/TRBV6-3|-|TRBJ2-2
CASTQVLEVGELFF
TGTGCCAGCACTCAGGTACTAGAAGTGGGGGAGCTGTTTTTT
>many|TRBV7-9|-|TRBJ2-7
CASSSRGKYEQYF
TGTGCCAGCAGCTCCCGAGGAAAGTACGAGCAGTACTTC
>many|TRBV2|TRBD2|TRBJ2-5
CASSGEGWETQYF
TGTGCCAGCAGTGGGGAGGGTTGGGAGACCCAGTACTTC
>many|TRBV7-3|TRBD1|TRBJ2-5
CASSPGQGAGRTQYF
TGTGCCAGCAGCCCGGGACAGGGGGCGGGCAGGACCCAGTACTTC
>many|TRBV19|TRBD2|TRBJ2-7
CASSEGLAGTYEQYF
TGTGCCAGTAGTGAAGGACTAGCGGGAACCTACGAGCAGTACTTC
>-|TRBV4-1|-|TRBJ2-1
CASSQDFVGEQFF
TGCGCCAGCAGCCAAGATTTCGTGGGTGAGCAGTTCTTC
>-|TRBV19|TRBD2|TRBJ2-2
CATGLAGVIIPNTGELFF
TGTGCCACAGGACTAGCGGGAGTGATCATCCCGAACACCGGGGAGCTGTTTTTT
>few|TRBV24-1|-|TRBJ2-1
CATTRTCLGEQFF
TGTGCCACCACTCGGACATGCCTCGGTGAGCAGTTCTTC
>few|TRBV6-6|TRBD1|TRBJ1-6
CASSYGTGGSPLHF
TGTGCCAGCAGTTACGGTACAGGGGGGTCACCCCTCCACTTT
>many|TRBV10-3|-|TRBJ1-3
CAISEGAKGNTIYF
TGTGCCATCAGTGAAGGGGCCAAAGGAAACACCATATATTTT
>-|TRBV12-3/TRBV12-4|-|TRBJ2-5
CASSLWGSLETQYF
TGTGCCAGCAGTTTATGGGGCAGTTTGGAGACCCAGTACTTC
>many|TRBV7-9|TRBD1|TRBJ1-1
CASSSGGETEAFF
TGTGCCAGCAGCTCAGGGGGAGAGACTGAAGCTTTCTTT
>many|TRBV20-1|-|TRBJ2-1
CSALLGTSRNEQFF
TGCAGTGCTTTACTAGGGACGTCGCGGAATGAGCAGTTCTTC
>many|TRBV6-4|TRBD2|TRBJ2-3
CASSGSGGTDTQYF
TGTGCCAGCAGTGGTAGCGGGGGCACAGATACGCAGTATTTT
>many|TRBV19|-|TRBJ1-4
CASSPRGSPEKLFF
TGTGCCAGTAGTCCCCGGGGCAGCCCTGAAAAACTGTTTTTT
>-|TRBV13|-|TRBJ2-7
CASSFTGNIYEQYF
TGTGCCAGCAGCTTTACAGGGAACATATACGAGCAGTACTTC
>many|TRBV18|-|TRBJ2-7
CASSPPTVYEQYF
TGTGCCAGCTCACCACCAACAGTCTACGAGCAGTACTTC
>many|TRBV19|-|TRBJ2-2
CASSTDFQNTGELFF
TGTGCCAGTAGTACGGACTTTCAGAACACCGGGGAGCTGTTTTTT
>once|TRBV7-2|-|TRBJ2-2
CASSLVLWESGELFF
TGTGCCAGCAGCTTAGTATTGTGGGAATCCGGGGAGCTGTTTTTT
>many|TRBV9|-|TRBJ1-3
CASSVESPGNTIYF
TGTGCCAGCAGCGTAGAGTCGCCTGGAAACACCATATATTTT
>many|TRBV12-3/TRBV12-4|TRBD1|TRBJ1-2
CASTPGQALRHGYTF
TGTGCCAGCACTCCGGGACAGGCCCTTCGACATGGCTACACCTTC
>many|TRBV2|TRBD1|TRBJ2-1
CASSESTGTYNEQFF
TGTGCCAGCAGTGAATCGACAGGGACCTACAATGAGCAGTTCTTC
>many|TRBV11-1|TRBD2|TRBJ2-2
CASSSWTSGRVGELFF
TGTGCCAGCAGCTCATGGACTAGCGGGAGAGTCGGGGAGCTGTTTTTT
>many|TRBV2|-|TRBJ2-3
CASSPEARTDTQYF
TGTGCCAGCAGTCCTGAGGCCCGCACAGATACGCAGTATTTT
>many|TRBV24-1|TRBD2|TRBJ2-3
CATSGTSGVTDTQYF
TGTGCCACCAGCGGGACTAGCGGGGTTACAGATACGCAGTATTTT
>many|TRBV5-4|-|TRBJ2-3
CASSLSGSTDTQYF
TGTGCCAGCAGCTTGAGCGGGAGCACAGATACGCAGTATTTT
>-|TRBV9|TRBD2|TRBJ2-1
CASSAAGAYNEQFF
TGTGCCAGCAGCGCAGCGGGGGCCTACAATGAGCAGTTCTTC
>-|TRBV10-3|-|TRBJ2-7
CAIRGGTVTYEQYF
TGTGCCATCAGGGGCGGGACAGTCACCTACGAGCAGTACTTC
>many|TRBV11-1|-|TRBJ1-2
CASRPGPGYGYTF
TGTGCCAGCAGACCGGGACCGGGATATGGCTACACCTTC
>many|TRBV6-5|-|TRBJ1-4
CASSYPTGTEKLFF
TGTGCCAGCAGTTACCCCACCGGGACCGAAAAACTGTTTTTT
>many|TRBV12-3/TRBV12-4|-|TRBJ2-4
CASSPAWGGPNF
TGTGCCAGCAGTCCCGCTTGGGGCGGGCCGAACTTC
>many|TRBV6-1|-|TRBJ1-4
CASSPPTNEKLFF
TGTGCCAGCTCGCCTCCAACTAATGAAAAACTGTTTTTT
>-|TRBV7-8|TRBD1|TRBJ1-2
CASSLGGTGSHYGYTF
TGTGCCAGCAGCTTAGGGGGGACAGGGTCTCACTATGGCTACACCTTC
>many|TRBV5-1|TRBD2|TRBJ2-7
CASSLAGTRVLYEQYF
TGCGCCAGCAGCTTGGCCGGGACTAGAGTGCTTTACGAGCAGTACTTC
>-|TRBV6-1|-|TRBJ1-5
CASSEEGQTQHF
TGTGCCAGCAGTGAAGAAGGACAGACCCAGCATTTT
>many|TRBV20-1|-|TRBJ1-1
CSARDLGRDTEAFF
TGCAGTGCTAGAGATCTTGGGAGGGACACTGAAGCTTTCTTT
>-|TRBV3-1|TRBD2|TRBJ2-3
CASIQLAGGTTDTQYF
TGTGCCAGCATCCAACTAGCGGGGGGGACTACAGATACGCAGTATTTT
>-|TRBV18|TRBD1|TRBJ1-2
CASLRDSSNYGYTF
TGTGCCAGCTTAAGGGACAGTTCTAACTATGGCTACACCTTC
>-|TRBV6-2/TRBV6-3|TRBD2|TRBJ2-7
CASSLASGNFYEQYF
TGTGCCAGCAGTTTAGCTAGCGGGAACTTTTACGAGCAGTACTTC
>medium-sized|TRBV24-1|-|TRBJ2-7
CATHPGYEQYF
TGTGCCACCCATCCGGGCTACGAGCAGTACTTC
>-|TRBV24-1|TRBD1|TRBJ1-1
CATSDSPAGQLLNTEAFF
TGTGCCACCAGTGATTCGCCAGCGGGACAGCTATTGAACACTGAAGCTTTCTTT
>-|TRBV20-1|TRBD1|TRBJ2-7
CSARDLDRGLEQYF
TGCAGTGCTAGAGATCTGGACAGGGGGCTCGAGCAGTACTTC
>medium-sized|TRBV18|TRBD2|TRBJ2-3
CASSLTSGDTQYF
TGTGCCAGCTCACTTACTAGCGGAGATACGCAGTATTTT
>many|TRBV6-4|-|TRBJ1-5
CASSDSRRTFNQPQHF
TGTGCCAGCAGTGACTCCAGGAGGACCTTCAATCAGCCCCAGCATTTT
>many|TRBV30|-|TRBJ2-1
CAWSLSHNEQFF
TGTGCCTGGAGTCTGTCTCATAATGAGCAGTTCTTC
>medium-sized|TRBV5-1|-|TRBJ2-3
CASSRDFSEGTDTQYF
TGCGCCAGCAGTCGGGATTTCTCCGAGGGCACAGATACGCAGTATTTT
>-|TRBV6-1|-|TRBJ2-7
CASSEFWDGSYEQYF
TGTGCCAGCAGTGAATTCTGGGACGGCTCCTACGAGCAGTACTTC
>few|TRBV20-1|-|TRBJ2-2
CSASDYTTVGELFF
TGCAGTGCTTCGGACTACACGACAGTCGGGGAGCTGTTTTTT
>-|TRBV7-3|-|TRBJ2-2
CASSSEVTGELFF
TGTGCCAGCAGCTCAGAGGTAACCGGGGAGCTGTTTTTT
>-|TRBV20-1|-|TRBJ1-4
CSAKGFTNEKLFF
TGCAGTGCTAAGGGGTTCACTAATGAAAAACTGTTTTTT
>many|TRBV2|-|TRBJ2-7
CASSGGRTNSYEQYF
TGTGCCAGCAGTGGGGGACGGACAAACTCCTACGAGCAGTACTTC
>many|TRBV6-2/TRBV6-3|-|TRBJ2-3
CASTTRLGGDTQYF
TGTGCCAGCACCACCCGGCTAGGAGGAGATACGCAGTATTTT